Listed below are T cell receptor beta chains from one sample, sequenced in a study of cytomegalovirus exposure and HLA in healthy donors. Here immunoSEQ multiplex PCR was the method, and the copy in TCRdb shows in-frame clones only, minus some. Of approximately 140,000 clones listed, roughly three quarters are singletons. Sequences were obtained from PBMCs. These TCRs come from an older woman in good health and CMV-seronegative. Each CDR3 is given with its conserved first and last residue. D genes are given only for firm matches. For some rows the clone size is stated as once, few or many, or as a class when expanded; others skip it.

v_call: TRBV18; cdr3_length: 14; clone_size: .; j_call: TRBJ2-7; d_call: .; cdr3_aa: CASSYRDTLYEQYF
v_call: TRBV19; cdr3_length: 14; clone_size: .; j_call: TRBJ1-1; d_call: .; cdr3_aa: CASSIGPLNTEAFF
v_call: TRBV7-9; cdr3_length: 15; clone_size: .; j_call: TRBJ2-1; d_call: TRBD1; cdr3_aa: CASSLTGGPLNEQFF
v_call: TRBV30; cdr3_length: 14; clone_size: .; j_call: TRBJ2-7; d_call: TRBD1; cdr3_aa: CAWSRQGPSYEQYF
v_call: TRBV7-8; cdr3_length: 12; clone_size: .; j_call: TRBJ1-2; d_call: .; cdr3_aa: CASSLGTDGYTF
v_call: TRBV7-8; cdr3_length: 15; clone_size: .; j_call: TRBJ2-2; d_call: .; cdr3_aa: CASSPRTRGTGELFF
v_call: TRBV4-1; cdr3_length: 18; clone_size: .; j_call: TRBJ2-7; d_call: TRBD1; cdr3_aa: CASSQDLRVHRGSYEQYF
v_call: TRBV28; cdr3_length: 15; clone_size: .; j_call: TRBJ2-7; d_call: .; cdr3_aa: CASSLPSLDFDEQYF
v_call: TRBV30; cdr3_length: 15; clone_size: .; j_call: TRBJ1-1; d_call: TRBD1; cdr3_aa: CAWAPRRGRRTEAFF
v_call: TRBV18; cdr3_length: 19; clone_size: few; j_call: TRBJ2-3; d_call: TRBD2; cdr3_aa: CASSPSWTSGRNVTDTQYF
v_call: TRBV6-1; cdr3_length: 17; clone_size: few; j_call: TRBJ2-5; d_call: TRBD2; cdr3_aa: CASSEVAGGPLGETQYF
v_call: TRBV19; cdr3_length: 16; clone_size: .; j_call: TRBJ2-1; d_call: TRBD1; cdr3_aa: CASSTQQGARINEQFF
v_call: TRBV11-2; cdr3_length: 13; clone_size: .; j_call: TRBJ1-1; d_call: .; cdr3_aa: CASSLLQGTEAFF
v_call: TRBV2; cdr3_length: 15; clone_size: .; j_call: TRBJ1-2; d_call: .; cdr3_aa: CASREGSGPTIGYTF
v_call: TRBV19; cdr3_length: 16; clone_size: .; j_call: TRBJ2-3; d_call: TRBD2; cdr3_aa: CASSQPAGDNTDTQYF
v_call: TRBV9; cdr3_length: 15; clone_size: .; j_call: TRBJ1-1; d_call: .; cdr3_aa: CASSAGRQANTEAFF
v_call: TRBV5-1; cdr3_length: 14; clone_size: .; j_call: TRBJ2-7; d_call: .; cdr3_aa: CASSLAASGYEQYF
v_call: TRBV19; cdr3_length: 15; clone_size: .; j_call: TRBJ1-3; d_call: TRBD1; cdr3_aa: CASSMGQTSGNTIYF
v_call: TRBV28; cdr3_length: 17; clone_size: .; j_call: TRBJ2-6; d_call: TRBD1; cdr3_aa: CASSPTGRASGANVLTF
v_call: TRBV18; cdr3_length: 14; clone_size: .; j_call: TRBJ1-1; d_call: .; cdr3_aa: CASSLKETGTEAFF
v_call: TRBV5-6; cdr3_length: 15; clone_size: .; j_call: TRBJ1-4; d_call: .; cdr3_aa: CASSSKGGANEKLFF
v_call: TRBV19; cdr3_length: 14; clone_size: .; j_call: TRBJ1-1; d_call: TRBD1; cdr3_aa: CASSLTGANTEAFF
v_call: TRBV6-1; cdr3_length: 13; clone_size: .; j_call: TRBJ2-3; d_call: .; cdr3_aa: CASRTRRPDTQYF
v_call: TRBV30; cdr3_length: 14; clone_size: few; j_call: TRBJ2-5; d_call: .; cdr3_aa: CAWSGQGTGETQYF
v_call: TRBV28; cdr3_length: 12; clone_size: .; j_call: TRBJ2-7; d_call: .; cdr3_aa: CASSLTGQEQYF